This TCR beta chain comes out of a study of identical twins. This clonotype was recorded a few times. As yet, its antigen is unknown. The CDR3 totals 16 residues. With V trimmed by 5 bases and J by 5 bases, 8 bases remained unmatched. Germline V gene sequence: CDR1 SNHLY, CDR2 FYNNEI. TCRdb itself ran the 5' RACE reads through MiXCR, one entry per CDR3 protein. The sample lists under 300,000 distinct CDR3 sequences, more than 13% occurring once. Study-wide results and limits: Recombination models fit unrelated individuals' TCR alpha sharing but underestimated twins'. While abundant cord blood beta clonotypes carried fewer insertions, memory repertoires showed no such pattern.

The sample comprised memory (CD45RO+) T cells sorted from blood. This receptor was obtained from a woman under 30 in good health. The chain carries TRBV2 and TRBJ2-1; 11 bases are shared with TRBD2. As DNA, the CDR3 is TGTGCCAGCAGTTCCAATCCGGGACTAGCGGACAATGAGCAGTTCTTC. Residues: CASSSNPGLADNEQFF. Combining the CDR3 with reference TRBV2 and TRBJ2-1 gives the whole variable domain EPEVTQTPSHQVTQMGQEVILRCVPISNHLYFYWYRQILGQKVEFLVSFYNNEISEKSEIFDDQFSVERPDGSNFTLKIRSTKLEDSAMYFCASSSNPGLADNEQFFGPGTRLTVL.